Shown below are 5 T cell receptor beta chains from a single sample sequenced in a study of blood T cell repertoires in COVID-19. Data came from immunoSEQ multiplex PCR; TCRdb stores just in-frame clones and leaves some out. This table holds 250,000 or so clones, roughly 90% found once. The source material was peripheral blood. Receptors were obtained from a woman between 25 and 40 years old with active or convalescent COVID-19.

J is TRBJ2-4 and V is TRBV27; 7 nucleotides line up with TRBD2. The CDR3 has 18 amino acids. J gave up 1 base and V 0 bases, and 9 bases lay outside the gene matches. Per germline, CDR1 MNHEY and CDR2 SMNVEV (reference sequence). The CDR3 DNA is TGTGCCAGCAGTTTATCCGTGGGGGAGGGGAGGGCCAAAAACATTCAGTACTTC. This sequence encodes CASSLSVGEGRAKNIQYF.

About this clone: The junction shows a germline mismatch at one end, possibly a read error. The chain is built from TRBV5-6 and TRBJ2-1, with D maybe TRBD1 (6 bases). Germline V lookup: CDR1 SGHDT, CDR2 YYEEEE. The CDR3 is made up of 11 amino acids. In DNA, the CDR3 is TGTGCCAGCAGCTTGCGAGGGGGTCTGATCTTC. Protein sequence: CASSLRGGLIF.

The chain uses TRBV2 and TRBJ1-4; D ambiguous. The CDR3 covers 13 residues. V lost 10 bases to trimming and J lost 5 bases, with 14 bases between them. In germline, CDR1 is SNHLY, CDR2 FYNNEI. CDR3 protein: CATQRVTNEKLFF. The CDR3 DNA follows: TGTGCCACTCAGCGGGTGACAAATGAAAAACTGTTTTTT.

The chain couples TRBV7-3 to TRBJ1-3; D may be TRBD1 (6 bases). The germline V gene encodes CDR1 SGHTA and CDR2 FQGTGA. There are 14 residues in the CDR3. V lost 5 bases, J lost 4 bases, and 12 bases lay in between. Written as DNA, the CDR3 is TGTGCCAGCAGCCCCACAGGGTCCGGAAACACCATATATTTT. Its translation is CASSPTGSGNTIYF.

The chain combines TRBV5-1 with TRBJ1-6, with 8 nucleotides matching TRBD1. The junction had 9 bases not matched to a gene; V was cut back by 4 bases and J by 9 bases. This CDR3 has 15 residues. Germline values: CDR1 SGHRS, CDR2 YFSETQ. In DNA, the CDR3 is TGCGCCAGCAGCGAAACAGGGGGAGCAGGTTCACCCCTCCACTTT. Translating gives CASSETGGAGSPLHF.